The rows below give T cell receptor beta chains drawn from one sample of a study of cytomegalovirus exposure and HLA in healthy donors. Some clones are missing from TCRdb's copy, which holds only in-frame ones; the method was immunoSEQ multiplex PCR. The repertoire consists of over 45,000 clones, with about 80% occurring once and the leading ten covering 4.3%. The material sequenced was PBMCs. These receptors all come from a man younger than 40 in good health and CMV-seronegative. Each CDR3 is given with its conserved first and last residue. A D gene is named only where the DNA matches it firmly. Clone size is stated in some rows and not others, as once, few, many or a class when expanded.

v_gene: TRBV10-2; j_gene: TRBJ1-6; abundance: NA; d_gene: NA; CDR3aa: CASSPPGAYNSPLHF; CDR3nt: TGCGCCAGCAGTCCACCGGGGGCCTATAATTCACCCCTCCACTTT
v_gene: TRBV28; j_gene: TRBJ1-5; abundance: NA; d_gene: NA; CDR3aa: CASSFHPEGLTDSNQPQHF; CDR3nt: TGTGCCAGCAGCTTTCATCCCGAAGGATTGACAGATAGCAATCAGCCCCAGCATTTT
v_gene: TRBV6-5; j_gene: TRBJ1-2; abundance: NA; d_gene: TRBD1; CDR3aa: CASSSTGFGYTF; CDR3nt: TGTGCCAGCAGTTCGACAGGGTTTGGCTACACCTTC
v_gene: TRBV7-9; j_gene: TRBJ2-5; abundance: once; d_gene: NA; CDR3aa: CASSLESLTQYF; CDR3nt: TGTGCCAGCAGCTTGGAGTCTTTGACCCAGTACTTC
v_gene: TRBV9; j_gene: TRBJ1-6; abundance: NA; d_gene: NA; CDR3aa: CASSPSGRLTVYNSPLHF; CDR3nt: TGTGCCAGCAGCCCGTCCGGGAGATTGACAGTTTATAATTCACCCCTCCACTTT
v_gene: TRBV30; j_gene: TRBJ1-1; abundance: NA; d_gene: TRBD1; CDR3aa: CAWSEGAGTEAFF; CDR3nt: TGTGCCTGGAGCGAGGGGGCTGGGACTGAAGCTTTCTTT
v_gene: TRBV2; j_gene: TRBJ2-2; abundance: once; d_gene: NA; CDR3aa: CASRETDPNTGELFF; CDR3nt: TGTGCCAGCAGGGAGACAGACCCGAACACCGGGGAGCTGTTTTTT
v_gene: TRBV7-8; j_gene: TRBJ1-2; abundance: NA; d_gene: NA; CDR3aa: CASSSPGRGQLLYGYTF; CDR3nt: TGTGCCAGCAGCTCGCCCGGCAGAGGACAGCTGCTCTATGGCTACACCTTC
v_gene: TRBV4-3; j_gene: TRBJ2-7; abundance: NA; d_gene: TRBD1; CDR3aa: CASSQVAGGYEQYF; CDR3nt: TGCGCCAGCAGCCAAGTAGCAGGGGGCTACGAGCAGTACTTC
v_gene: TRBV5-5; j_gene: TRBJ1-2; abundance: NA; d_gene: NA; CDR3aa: CASSLGQAGGYTF; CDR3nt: TGTGCCAGCAGCTTGGGGCAGGCGGGTGGCTACACCTTC
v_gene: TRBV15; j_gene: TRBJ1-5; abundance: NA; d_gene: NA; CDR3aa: CATGGVYGQPQHF; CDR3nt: TGTGCCACAGGGGGGGTTTATGGCCAGCCCCAGCATTTT
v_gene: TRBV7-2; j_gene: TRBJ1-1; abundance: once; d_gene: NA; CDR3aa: CASSLATGPYTEAFF; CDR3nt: TGTGCCAGCAGCTTAGCTACAGGGCCTTACACTGAAGCTTTCTTT
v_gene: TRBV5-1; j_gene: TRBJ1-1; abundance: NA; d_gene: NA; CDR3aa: CASSLDAGATEAFF; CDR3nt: TGCGCCAGCAGCTTGGATGCTGGGGCTACTGAAGCTTTCTTT
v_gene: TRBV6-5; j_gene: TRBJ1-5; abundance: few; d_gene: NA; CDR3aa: CASSRTASQPQHF; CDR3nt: TGTGCCAGCAGTAGGACAGCCTCTCAGCCCCAGCATTTT
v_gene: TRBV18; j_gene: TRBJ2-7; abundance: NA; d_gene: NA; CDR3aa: CASSPLASYEQYF; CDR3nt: TGTGCCAGCTCACCACTGGCCTCCTACGAGCAGTACTTC
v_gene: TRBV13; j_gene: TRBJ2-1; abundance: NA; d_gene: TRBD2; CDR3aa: CASSLGLSSGNEQFF; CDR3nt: TGTGCCAGCAGCTTAGGCCTATCTAGCGGCAATGAGCAGTTCTTC
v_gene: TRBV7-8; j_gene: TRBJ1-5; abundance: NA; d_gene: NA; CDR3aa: CASTQGYSNQPQHF; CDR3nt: TGTGCCAGCACACAGGGATATAGCAATCAGCCCCAGCATTTT
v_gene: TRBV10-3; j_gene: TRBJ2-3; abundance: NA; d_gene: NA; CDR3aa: CAISAAGASTDTQYF; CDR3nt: TGTGCCATCAGTGCCGCGGGGGCTAGCACAGATACGCAGTATTTT
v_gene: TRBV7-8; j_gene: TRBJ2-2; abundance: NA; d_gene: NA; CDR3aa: CASSLGSYTGELFF; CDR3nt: TGTGCCAGCAGCTTAGGTTCTTACACCGGGGAGCTGTTTTTT
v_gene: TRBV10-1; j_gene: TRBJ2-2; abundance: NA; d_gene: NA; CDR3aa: CASGPATSTGELFF; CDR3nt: TGCGCCAGCGGGCCGGCAACGAGTACCGGGGAGCTGTTTTTT
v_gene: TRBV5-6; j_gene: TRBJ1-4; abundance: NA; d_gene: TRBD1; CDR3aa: CASSVGTGDEKLFF; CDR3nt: TGTGCCAGCAGCGTCGGGACAGGAGACGAAAAACTGTTTTTT
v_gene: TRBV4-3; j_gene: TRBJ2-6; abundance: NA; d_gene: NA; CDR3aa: CASSQGATSGANVLTF; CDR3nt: TGCGCCAGCAGCCAAGGGGCGACCTCTGGGGCCAACGTCCTGACTTTC
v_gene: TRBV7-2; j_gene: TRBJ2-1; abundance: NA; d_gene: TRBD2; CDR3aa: CASSSGGTSDNEQFF; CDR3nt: TGTGCCAGCAGCTCCGGAGGGACTAGCGACAATGAGCAGTTCTTC
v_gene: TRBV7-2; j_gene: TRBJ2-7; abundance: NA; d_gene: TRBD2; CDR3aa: CASSNGLATYEQYF; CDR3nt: TGTGCCAGCAGCAACGGACTAGCGACCTACGAGCAGTACTTC
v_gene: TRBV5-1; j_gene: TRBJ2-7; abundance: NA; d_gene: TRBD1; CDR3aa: CASSLNPGTGTLPYEQYF; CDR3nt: TGCGCCAGCAGCTTGAACCCCGGGACAGGGACCCTACCCTACGAGCAGTACTTC
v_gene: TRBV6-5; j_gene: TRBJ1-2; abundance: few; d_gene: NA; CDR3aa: CASSPNIQGEDGYTF; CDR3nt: TGTGCCAGCAGTCCCAACATACAGGGAGAAGATGGCTACACCTTC
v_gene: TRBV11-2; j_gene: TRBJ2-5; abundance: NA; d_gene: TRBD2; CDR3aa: CASSPSGLAGQETQYF; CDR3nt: TGTGCCAGCAGCCCGTCGGGACTAGCGGGTCAAGAGACCCAGTACTTC
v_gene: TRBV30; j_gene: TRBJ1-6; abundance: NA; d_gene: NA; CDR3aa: CAWSGEWGSPLHF; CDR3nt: TGTGCCTGGAGCGGAGAGTGGGGCTCACCCCTCCACTTT
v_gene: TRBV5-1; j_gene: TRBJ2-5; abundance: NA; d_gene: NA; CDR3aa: CASSLVVEETQYF; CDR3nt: TGCGCCAGCAGCTTGGTGGTGGAGGAGACCCAGTACTTC
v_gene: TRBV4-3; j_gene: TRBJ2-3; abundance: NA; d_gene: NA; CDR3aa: CASSQGASMGTDTQYF; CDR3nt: TGCGCCAGCAGCCAAGGGGCTAGCATGGGCACAGATACGCAGTATTTT
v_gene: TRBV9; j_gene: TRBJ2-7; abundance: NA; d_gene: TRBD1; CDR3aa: CASSVGAGQGTEEQYF; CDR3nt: TGTGCCAGCAGCGTAGGAGCGGGACAGGGGACTGAGGAGCAGTACTTC
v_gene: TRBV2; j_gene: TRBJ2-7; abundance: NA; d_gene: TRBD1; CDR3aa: CASRVGQGVSEQYF; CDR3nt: TGTGCCAGCAGGGTTGGACAGGGAGTAAGCGAGCAGTACTTC
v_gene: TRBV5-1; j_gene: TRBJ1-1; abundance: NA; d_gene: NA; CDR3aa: CASSLDRGNTEAFF; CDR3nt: TGCGCCAGCAGCTTGGACCGGGGGAACACTGAAGCTTTCTTT
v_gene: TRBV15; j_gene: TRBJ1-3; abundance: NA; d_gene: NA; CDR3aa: CATSRDVGRGNTIYF; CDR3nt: TGTGCCACCAGCAGAGATGTGGGCCGAGGAAACACCATATATTTT
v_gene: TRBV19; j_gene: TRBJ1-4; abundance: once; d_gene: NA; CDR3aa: CASTSGRANEKLFF; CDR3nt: TGTGCCAGTACGTCCGGCAGGGCAAATGAAAAACTGTTTTTT
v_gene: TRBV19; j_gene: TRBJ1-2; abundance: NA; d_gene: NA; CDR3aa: CASSDDVQPSPNYGYTF; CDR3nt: TGTGCCAGTAGTGACGATGTACAGCCAAGCCCTAACTATGGCTACACCTTC
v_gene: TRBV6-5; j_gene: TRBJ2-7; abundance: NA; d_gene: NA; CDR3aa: CASSSDSYEQYF; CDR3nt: TGTGCCAGCAGTAGCGACAGCTACGAGCAGTACTTC
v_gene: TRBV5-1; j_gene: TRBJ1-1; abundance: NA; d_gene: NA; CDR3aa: CASSLGQGGPNTEAFF; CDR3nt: TGCGCCAGCAGCTTGGGTCAGGGCGGCCCGAACACTGAAGCTTTCTTT
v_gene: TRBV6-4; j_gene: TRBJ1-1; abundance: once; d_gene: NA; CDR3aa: CASSPEQGAEAFF; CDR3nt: TGTGCCAGCAGTCCCGAACAGGGCGCTGAAGCTTTCTTT
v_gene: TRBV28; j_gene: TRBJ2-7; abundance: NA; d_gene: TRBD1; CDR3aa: CASSWDRAAYEQYF; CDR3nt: TGTGCCAGCAGTTGGGACAGGGCGGCCTACGAGCAGTACTTC
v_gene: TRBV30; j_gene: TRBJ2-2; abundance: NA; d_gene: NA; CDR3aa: CAWRLLQTGELFF; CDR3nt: TGTGCCTGGAGACTACTACAAACCGGGGAGCTGTTTTTT
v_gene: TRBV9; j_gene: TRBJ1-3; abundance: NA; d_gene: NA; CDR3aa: CASSGQGNTIYF; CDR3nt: TGTGCCAGCAGCGGACAGGGAAACACCATATATTTT
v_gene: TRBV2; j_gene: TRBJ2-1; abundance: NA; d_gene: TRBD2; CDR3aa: CASTERLAGGGEQFF; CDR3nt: TGTGCCAGCACCGAGCGGCTAGCGGGAGGGGGAGAGCAGTTCTTC
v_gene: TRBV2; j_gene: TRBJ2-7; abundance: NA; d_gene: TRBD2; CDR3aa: CASSEGLAGGLHEQYF; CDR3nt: TGTGCCAGCAGTGAAGGACTAGCGGGAGGGCTCCACGAGCAGTACTTC
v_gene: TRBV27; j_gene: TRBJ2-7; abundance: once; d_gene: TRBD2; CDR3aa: CASSFINSGRANEQYF; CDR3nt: TGTGCCAGCAGTTTCATCAACAGCGGGAGGGCCAACGAGCAGTACTTC
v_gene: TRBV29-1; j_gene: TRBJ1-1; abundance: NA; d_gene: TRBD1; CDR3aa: CSVATGKYTEAFF; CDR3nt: TGCAGCGTTGCGACAGGGAAGTACACTGAAGCTTTCTTT
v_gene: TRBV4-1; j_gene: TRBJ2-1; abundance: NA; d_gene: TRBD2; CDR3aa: CASSQEGPGLAGYNEQFF; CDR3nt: TGCGCCAGCAGCCAAGAGGGCCCGGGACTAGCGGGTTACAATGAGCAGTTCTTC
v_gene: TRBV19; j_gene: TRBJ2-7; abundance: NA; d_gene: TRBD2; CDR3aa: CASSVSGGLPYEQYF; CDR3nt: TGTGCCAGTAGTGTGAGCGGGGGGCTCCCCTACGAGCAGTACTTC
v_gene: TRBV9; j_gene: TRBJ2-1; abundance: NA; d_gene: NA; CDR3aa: CASSLGGGGKQFF; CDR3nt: TGTGCCAGCAGCTTGGGGGGTGGGGGTAAGCAGTTCTTC
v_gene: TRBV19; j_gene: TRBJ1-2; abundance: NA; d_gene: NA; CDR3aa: CASSIEHAWNYGYTF; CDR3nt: TGTGCCAGTAGTATTGAGCACGCATGGAACTATGGCTACACCTTC
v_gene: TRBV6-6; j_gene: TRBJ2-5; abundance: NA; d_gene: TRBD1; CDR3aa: CASSWTGIGETQYF; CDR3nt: TGTGCCAGCAGTTGGACAGGGATAGGGGAGACCCAGTACTTC
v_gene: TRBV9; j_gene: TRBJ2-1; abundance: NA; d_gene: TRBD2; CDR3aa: CASSAPPTSGYNEQFF; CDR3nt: TGTGCCAGCAGCGCTCCCCCGACTAGCGGGTACAATGAGCAGTTCTTC
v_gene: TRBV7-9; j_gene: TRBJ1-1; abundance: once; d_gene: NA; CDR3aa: CSSSLDQGLDTEAFF; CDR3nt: TGTTCCAGCAGCTTAGATCAGGGGTTGGACACTGAAGCTTTCTTT
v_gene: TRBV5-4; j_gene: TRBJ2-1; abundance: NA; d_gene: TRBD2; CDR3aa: CASSRGLAGPTYNEQFF; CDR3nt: TGTGCCAGCAGCCGGGGACTAGCGGGGCCGACCTACAATGAGCAGTTCTTC
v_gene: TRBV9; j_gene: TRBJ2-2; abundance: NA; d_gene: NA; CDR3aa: CASSVVADNTGELFF; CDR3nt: TGTGCCAGCAGCGTAGTGGCAGATAACACCGGGGAGCTGTTTTTT